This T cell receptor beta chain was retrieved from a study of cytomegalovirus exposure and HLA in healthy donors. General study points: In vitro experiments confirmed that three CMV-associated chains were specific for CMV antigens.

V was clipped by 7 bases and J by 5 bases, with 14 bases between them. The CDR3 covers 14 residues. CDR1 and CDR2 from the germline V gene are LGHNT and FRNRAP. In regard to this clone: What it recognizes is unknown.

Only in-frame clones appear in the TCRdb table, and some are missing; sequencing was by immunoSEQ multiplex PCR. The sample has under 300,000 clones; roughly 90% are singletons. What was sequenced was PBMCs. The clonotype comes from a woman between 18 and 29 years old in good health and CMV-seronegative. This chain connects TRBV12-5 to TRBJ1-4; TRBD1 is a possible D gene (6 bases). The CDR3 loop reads CASEPDSGNEKLFF. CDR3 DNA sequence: TGTGCTAGTGAACCGGACAGCGGAAATGAAAAACTGTTTTTT.